The T cell receptor beta chain under discussion was sequenced for a study of blood T cell repertoires in COVID-19. Overall study: Sites across the United States, Italy and Spain contributed samples from acute and convalescent COVID-19. PBMCs, B-cell-depleted T cells, or T cells provided the cDNA or gDNA that made up the material.

Methods used by the authors: Estimated nucleated cell counts came from reference gene primer amplification. Method: immunoSEQ multiplex PCR; TCRdb's copy keeps in-frame clones and lacks some. The V and J calls and clone size were taken over from that table, and D and trimming were inferred from the DNA. The table lists about 66,000 clones, 85% to 90% of them singletons. This CDR3 is built from 15 residues. V lost 1 base and J 5 bases, leaving 12 bases between the germline ends. Germline CDR1 SGHNT, CDR2 YENEEA. This receptor was obtained from a man aged 55 to 70 with acute or convalescent COVID-19. V and J are TRBV11-3 and TRBJ2-1; possibly TRBD1 for D (6 bases). The sample taken for sequencing was peripheral blood. In DNA, the CDR3 is TGTGCCAGCAGCTTAGGGATAGGGGGTAACAATGAGCAGTTCTTC. It is translated as CASSLGIGGNNEQFF.